The 27 T cell receptor beta chains listed next were all sequenced from one sample in a study of human T cells and chemical hapten exposure (dated by TCRdb to about 2021). The intended sense of this specimen's time point label: patch test 2, 6 weeks after DPC sensitization. The treatment or condition label of this sample denotes: therapeutic diphenylcyclopropenone sensitization with weekly scalp DPC. Library creation used RACE. Instrument used: NextSeq 500. TCRdb passed the public sequencing reads through fastp at Q25 and MiXCR, retaining productive beta sequences. Every distinct CDR3 protein forms one entry, paired with its most common genes and DNA. The sample yields about 84,000 distinct CDR3 sequences; more than 9% were counted once. Jointly, the top ten make up around 5% of the sample. The starting material was whole blood, obtained in connection with sensitization to the hapten diphenylcyclopropenone (DPC). The receptors stem from a woman aged 45 to 65 with alopecia areata. Some clones in this sample may be carry-over from other donors' samples.

At least ten counts were recorded for this clonotype. The CDR3 loop is CASSITGGSGANVLTF. The CDR3 DNA reads as TGTGCCAGTAGTATCACAGGGGGCTCTGGGGCCAACGTCCTGACTTTC. The chain combines TRBV19 with TRBJ2-6; 8 nucleotides agree with TRBD1. Germline trimming cut 3 bases from V and 0 bases from J; bases unmatched to any gene: 1. The CDR3 sequence is 16 residues long. Germline lookup yields CDR1 LNHDA and CDR2 SQIVND (reference sequence).

The chain carries TRBV2 and TRBJ1-1; 10 bases align to TRBD1. Trimming removed 5 bases from V and 2 bases from J; junction bases left unmatched: 8. The CDR3 extends over 16 amino acids. The germline gives CDR1 SNHLY, CDR2 FYNNEI. CDR3 residues: CASSPGTGELNTEAFF. CDR3 bases: TGTGCCAGCAGTCCCGGGACAGGGGAATTAAACACTGAAGCTTTCTTT.

This clonotype was counted a few times. The V and J genes are TRBV6-1 and TRBJ2-7; 7 bases match TRBD2. The CDR3 is 15 amino acids. Per the germline V gene, CDR1 is MNHNS and CDR2 is SASEGT. V shed 1 base and J 4 bases; nucleotides not matched to a gene: 7. The CDR3 bases are TGTGCCAGCAGTGAAGTGGTGGGAGGGCCTTACGAGCAGTACTTC. Translated: CASSEVVGGPYEQYF.

The chain has TRBV10-3 and TRBJ1-1; D is undetermined. V lost 11 bases and J 3 bases, leaving 22 bases between the germline ends. This CDR3 comprises 15 residues. The V gene's germline CDR1 is ENHRY and CDR2 SYGVKD. DNA of the CDR3: TGTGCCGCCCAAGGATCTCCGACGGGCGACACTGAAGCTTTCTTT. It is translated as CAAQGSPTGDTEAFF.

The V call is TRBV20-1, the J call TRBJ2-7; a possible D gene is TRBD1 (6 bases). CDR3 length: 14 residues. The germline V and J ends were trimmed by 1 base and 5 bases, with 15 bases remaining between them. Germline loops: CDR1 DFQATT, CDR2 SNEGSKA (reference sequence). The CDR3 loop is CSARGRRGFDEQYF. CDR3 coding DNA: TGCAGTGCTAGAGGGCGAAGGGGGTTTGACGAGCAGTACTTC.

Many counts were recorded for this clonotype. The chain couples TRBV28 to TRBJ2-1, with 8 bases identical to TRBD2. The CDR3 is 12 amino acids. Germline lookup yields CDR1 MDHEN and CDR2 SYDVKM. V was clipped by 7 bases and J by 16 bases; unmatched bases: 12. CDR3 sequence reads: CASNAHGTRFFF. The CDR3 DNA follows: TGTGCCAGCAATGCCCACGGGACTAGGTTCTTCTTC. Using reference TRBV28 and TRBJ2-1 for the parts outside the CDR3, the full variable domain is DVKVTQSSRYLVKRTGEKVFLECVQDMDHENMFWYRQDPGLGLRLIYFSYDVKMKEKGDIPEGYSVSREKKERFSLILESASTNQTSMYLCASNAHGTRFFFGPGTRLTVL.

This clonotype was seen at least ten times. V usage is TRBV2 and J usage is TRBJ1-4, with D uncertain. In germline, CDR1 is SNHLY, CDR2 FYNNEI. Trimming cost V 4 bases and J 3 bases, with 12 bases left between them. The CDR3 runs to 15 residues. CDR3 in DNA: TGTGCCAGCAGTGCTGGGCTCGCGGCTAATGAAAAACTGTTTTTT. Protein: CASSAGLAANEKLFF.

The chain uses TRBV19 and TRBJ2-3, with D possibly TRBD2 on 6 matching bases. Germline values: CDR1 LNHDA, CDR2 SQIVND (reference sequence). The V end was cut by 2 bases, the J end by 1 base, with 10 bases between. CDR3 length equals 15 residues. The CDR3 loop reads CASSITAGRTDTQYF. The CDR3 DNA reads TGTGCCAGTAGTATAACGGCGGGGCGCACAGATACGCAGTATTTT.

This clonotype has a count of ten or more. This sequence joins TRBV28 and TRBJ2-6; no clear D. The CDR3 consists of 13 residues. Trimming left V 1 base short and J 2 bases short, with 0 bases between. Per the germline V gene, CDR1 is MDHEN and CDR2 is SYDVKM. In DNA, the CDR3 is TGTGCCAGCAGTTTATCTGGGGCCAACGTCCTGACTTTC. Translation: CASSLSGANVLTF.

This clonotype was detected many times. The gene calls are TRBV2 and TRBJ1-1, with D unclear. The CDR3 runs to 13 residues. Germline V gives CDR1 SNHLY, CDR2 FYNNEI. V was cut by 6 bases and J by 0 bases, with 8 bases left in between. The CDR3 coding sequence is TGTGCCAGCAGGGCAGGACTGAACACTGAAGCTTTCTTT. Its protein is CASRAGLNTEAFF.

Many counts were recorded for this clonotype. This chain connects TRBV20-1 to TRBJ2-3, with unresolved D. This CDR3 is built from 14 residues. Germline V CDR1 and CDR2: DFQATT, SNEGSKA (reference sequence). V was shortened by 5 bases and J by 2 bases, with 14 bases between the two germline ends. The CDR3 loop is CSAGASLLTDTQYF. The CDR3 nucleotides are TGCAGTGCTGGCGCCAGCCTCCTCACAGATACGCAGTATTTT.

The V and J genes are TRBV18 and TRBJ1-3, with D unclear. Trimming stripped 3 bases from V and 0 bases from J, with 12 bases between. Per the germline V gene, CDR1 is KGHSH and CDR2 is LQKENI. This CDR3 is 16 amino acids long. The CDR3 sequence is CASSPAGINSGNTIYF. In DNA, the CDR3 is TGTGCCAGCTCACCCGCCGGGATCAACTCTGGAAACACCATATATTTT.

There are many counts of this clonotype. The chain is built from TRBV27 and TRBJ1-2; 10 bases line up with TRBD1. The germline CDR1 and CDR2 sequences are MNHEY and SMNVEV (reference sequence). This CDR3 has 14 residues. J was trimmed by 4 bases and V by 5 bases; bases with no gene match: 4. The CDR3 DNA reads TGTGCCAGCAGTCCAAGGACAGGGGGCTATGGCTACACCTTC. Its translation is CASSPRTGGYGYTF.

This clonotype was seen many times. This sequence joins TRBV20-1 and TRBJ1-2; D call uncertain. The germline gives CDR1 DFQATT, CDR2 SNEGSKA (reference sequence). Trimming pared 6 bases from V and 8 bases from J, leaving 10 bases between. The CDR3 totals 10 residues. CDR3 sequence reads: CSAKLSGYTF. In DNA form, the CDR3 reads TGCAGTGCCAAACTCAGCGGCTACACCTTC.

As concerns this clonotype: A much larger clonotype is one base distant, so this may be a read error. The chain is built from TRBV6-5 and TRBJ2-6; no reliable D call. The V gene's germline CDR1 is MNHEY and CDR2 SVGAGI. This CDR3 region has 13 residues. The CDR3 coding sequence is TGTTCCAGCAGTATCTCTGGGGCCAACGTCCTGACTTTC. This encodes CSSSISGANVLTF.

This clonotype was observed a handful of times. CDR3 sequence reads: CSANDRVGTDTQYF. The CDR3 DNA reads as TGCAGTGCCAACGACAGGGTCGGCACAGATACGCAGTATTTT. The chain carries TRBV20-1 and TRBJ2-3, with 7 positions matching TRBD1. Germline trimming cut 6 bases from V and 1 base from J; bases unmatched to any gene: 7. Germline-derived CDR1 and CDR2 are DFQATT and SNEGSKA (reference sequence). The length of the CDR3 is 14 residues.

In this sample, this clonotype turned up many times. The chain employs TRBV21-1 and TRBJ2-7; the table's D call of TRBD1 was not tested on the DNA. TRBV21-1 is annotated as a pseudogene. CDR3 length: 14 amino acids. CDR3 nucleotides: TGTGCCAGCCTCGACAGGGCCTACTCCTACGAGCAGTACTTC. Translation gives CASLDRAYSYEQYF.

This clonotype has at least ten counts. This chain connects TRBV18 to TRBJ1-3; D gene ambiguous. The V end lost 6 bases, the J end lost 4 bases, and 7 bases lay between the germline ends. Germline V gene sequence: CDR1 KGHSH, CDR2 LQKENI. This CDR3 has 12 amino acids. The CDR3 loop is CASSPPGNTIYF. DNA for the CDR3: TGTGCCAGCTCCCCCCCGGGAAACACCATATATTTT. Looking up the rest from reference TRBV18 and TRBJ1-3 gives the full variable domain: NAGVMQNPRHLVRRRGQEARLRCSPMKGHSHVYWYRQLPEEGLKFMVYLQKENIIDESGMPKERFSAEFPKEGPSILRIQQVVRGDSAAYFCASSPPGNTIYFGEGSWLTVV.

V and J are TRBV7-9 and TRBJ2-2; D is uncertain. Germline CDR1 SEHNR, CDR2 FQNEAQ (reference sequence). The V and J ends lost 2 bases and 5 bases respectively, with 12 bases between them. The CDR3 consists of 15 residues. The CDR3 nucleotides read TGTGCCAGCAGCTTAAGCCAGATGAAAACCGGGGAGCTGTTTTTT. It codes for CASSLSQMKTGELFF.

The rearrangement joins TRBV20-1 to TRBJ1-5; the D gene is possibly TRBD1 (6 bases). Trimming removed 0 bases at V and 4 bases at J, with 19 bases between. Germline V gene lookup returns CDR1 DFQATT and CDR2 SNEGSKA (reference sequence). The CDR3 has 17 residues. CDR3 bases: TGCAGTGCTAGAGATGGTTTACACGGACAGCCAAATCAGCCCCAGCATTTT. Encoded protein: CSARDGLHGQPNQPQHF.

This clonotype was found many times. The chain recombines TRBV12-3 or TRBV12-4 with TRBJ1-2; TRBD1 is a possible D gene (5 bases). This CDR3 is built from 13 residues. V lost 2 bases, J lost 8 bases, and 12 bases lay in between. The CDR3 region is CASSLLGLGGYTF. In nucleotides, the CDR3 is TGTGCCAGCAGTTTACTGGGACTTGGGGGCTACACCTTC.

The gene calls are TRBV28 and TRBJ2-7; tentatively, D is TRBD2 (7 bases). The CDR3 consists of 15 residues. Deletions cut 7 bases from V and 3 bases from J, with 19 bases between. From germline, CDR1 is MDHEN and CDR2 SYDVKM. In nucleotides, the CDR3 is TGTGCCAGCATCTGGGGGGGCCCGGGCTTCTACGAGCAGTACTTC. Residues: CASIWGGPGFYEQYF.

V gene TRBV19 combines with J gene TRBJ2-1; 9 bases align to TRBD2. The junction had 11 bases not matched to a gene; V was cut back by 0 bases and J by 5 bases. The CDR3 is made up of 18 amino acids. CDR1 and CDR2 from the germline V gene are LNHDA and SQIVND (reference sequence). CDR3 bases: TGTGCCAGTAGTATAGACTGGGTAGCGGGAGAGGCGGACAATGAGCAGTTCTTC. Translation: CASSIDWVAGEADNEQFF.

This clonotype was observed a handful of times. The chain is built from TRBV18 and TRBJ2-2, with TRBD2 matching over 9 bases. This CDR3 spans 18 amino acids. Germline assignment: CDR1 KGHSH and CDR2 LQKENI. With V trimmed by 2 bases and J by 2 bases, 9 bases remained unmatched. Written as DNA, the CDR3 is TGTGCCAGCTCACCAAGGGGTAGCGGGAGCCTAAACACCGGGGAGCTGTTTTTT. Amino acid sequence: CASSPRGSGSLNTGELFF.

This clonotype was detected ten times or more. The chain employs TRBV2 and TRBJ2-7; possible D gene TRBD2, 6 bases. Trimming stripped 2 bases from V and 3 bases from J, with 23 bases between. CDR1 SNHLY and CDR2 FYNNEI come from the germline V gene. The CDR3 is 18 residues long. Here the CDR3 DNA reads TGTGCCAGCAGTGAATCCGTATCAACGGGGGAGATTTTCTACGAGCAGTACTTC. Its protein is CASSESVSTGEIFYEQYF.

The chain is built from TRBV28 and TRBJ2-7; 9 bases fit TRBD2. This CDR3 comprises 14 residues. V was clipped by 2 bases and J by 6 bases; unmatched bases: 5. The germline gives CDR1 MDHEN, CDR2 SYDVKM. CDR3 amino acids: CASSLGGRAGEQYF. CDR3 DNA: TGTGCCAGCAGTTTAGGCGGGAGGGCCGGCGAGCAGTACTTC.

This clonotype was seen ten or more times. V is TRBV5-1 and J is TRBJ2-3; 10 bases are a match to TRBD2. V trimming: 0 bases; J trimming: 1 base; junction bases outside the gene matches: 2. This CDR3 has 16 residues. In germline, CDR1 is SGHRS, CDR2 YFSETQ. The CDR3 sequence is CASSLAGTSGTDTQYF. Written as DNA, the CDR3 is TGCGCCAGCAGCTTGGCCGGGACTAGCGGCACAGATACGCAGTATTTT. Full variable domain (missing parts from reference TRBV5-1 and TRBJ2-3): KAGVTQTPRYLIKTRGQQVTLSCSPISGHRSVSWYQQTPGQGLQFLFEYFSETQRNKGNFPGRFSGRQFSNSRSEMNVSTLELGDSALYLCASSLAGTSGTDTQYFGPGTRLTVL.